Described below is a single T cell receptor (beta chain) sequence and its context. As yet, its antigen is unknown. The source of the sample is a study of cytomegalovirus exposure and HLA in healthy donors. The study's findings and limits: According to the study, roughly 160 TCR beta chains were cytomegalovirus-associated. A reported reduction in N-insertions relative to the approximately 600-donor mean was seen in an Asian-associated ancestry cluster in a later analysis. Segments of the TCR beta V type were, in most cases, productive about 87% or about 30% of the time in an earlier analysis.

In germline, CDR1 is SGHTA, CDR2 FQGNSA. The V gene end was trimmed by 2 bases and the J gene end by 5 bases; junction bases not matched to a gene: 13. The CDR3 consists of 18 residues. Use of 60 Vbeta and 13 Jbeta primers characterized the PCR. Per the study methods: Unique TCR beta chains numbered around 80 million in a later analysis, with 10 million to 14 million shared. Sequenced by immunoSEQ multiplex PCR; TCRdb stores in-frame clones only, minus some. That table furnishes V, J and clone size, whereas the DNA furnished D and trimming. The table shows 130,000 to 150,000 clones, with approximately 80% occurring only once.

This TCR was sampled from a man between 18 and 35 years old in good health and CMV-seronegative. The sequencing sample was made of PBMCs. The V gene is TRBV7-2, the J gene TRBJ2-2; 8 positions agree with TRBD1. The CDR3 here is CASSLFGRGQSGTGELFF. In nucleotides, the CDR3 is TGTGCCAGCAGCTTATTCGGCAGGGGGCAGAGTGGGACCGGGGAGCTGTTTTTT.